This TCR beta chain originates from a study of neurological immune-mediated disorders. Germline values: CDR1 MNHEY, CDR2 SMNVEV (reference sequence). This CDR3 comprises 17 residues. With V trimmed by 4 bases and J by 4 bases, 6 bases remained unmatched. At least ten counts were recorded for this clonotype. With 10-nucleotide random UMIs, 5'RACE was used to make the cDNA. MiXCR, applied by TCRdb to the 5' RACE reads, yields one record per CDR3 protein. In the table there are about 60,000 distinct CDR3 sequences, more than 4% of which are singletons. Sequenced material: PBMCs. The source of this sequence is a man aged 50-60 years with multiple sclerosis. The gene calls are TRBV27 and TRBJ2-4; TRBD2 agrees at 14 bases. The CDR3 region is CASSSPGLAGEKNIQYF. DNA for the CDR3: TGTGCCAGCAGTTCCCCGGGACTAGCGGGAGAAAAAAACATTCAGTACTTC.